These 24 T cell receptor beta chains came from one sample sequenced in a study of blood T cell repertoires in COVID-19. The data were produced by immunoSEQ multiplex PCR, yet TCRdb's version contains in-frame clones alone and is incomplete. The table shows roughly 150,000 clones, with approximately 91% occurring only once. The sequenced sample was peripheral blood. These receptors were taken from a woman in her seventies with acute or convalescent COVID-19.

The J gene is TRBJ2-7, the V gene TRBV3-1 (or the pseudogene TRBV3-2); TRBD1 agrees at 8 bases. The CDR3 has 16 amino acids. Germline loops: CDR1 LGHDT, CDR2 YNNKEL (reference sequence). The V and J ends lost 4 bases and 0 bases, in that order; junction bases with no gene match: 8. CDR3 sequence reads: CASSLHRGASSYEQYF. CDR3 nucleotides: TGTGCCAGCAGCCTCCACAGGGGGGCAAGCTCCTACGAGCAGTACTTC.

A word on this clone: Germline and junction disagree at one end, which may indicate a read error. The genes are TRBV6-6 and TRBJ2-4; 15 nucleotides line up with TRBD2. The CDR3 has 13 residues. Germline lookup yields CDR1 MNHNY and CDR2 SVGAGI (reference sequence). The chain's CDR3 is CASSFTWTSGGDF. In DNA, the CDR3 is TGTGCCAGCAGTTTCACCTGGACTAGCGGGGGGGACTTC.

The chain joins TRBV5-6 to TRBJ1-1; D might be TRBD1 (6 bases). This CDR3 is 13 amino acids long. In germline, CDR1 is SGHDT, CDR2 YYEEEE. Deletions cut 0 bases from V and 11 bases from J, with 14 bases between. The CDR3 spells CASSLAGQGNAFF. The CDR3 DNA reads TGTGCCAGCAGCTTGGCCGGGCAGGGGAATGCTTTCTTT.

The rearrangement links TRBV6-5 to TRBJ1-6; D possibly corresponds to TRBD1 (5 bases). Germline CDR1 is MNHEY and CDR2 is SVGAGI. V lost 7 bases and J lost 4, with 8 bases in between. The CDR3 runs to 13 residues. The CDR3 DNA reads TGTGCCAGCACGGCAGGGTATAATTCACCCCTCCACTTT. Translated: CASTAGYNSPLHF.

V usage is TRBV5-1 and J usage is TRBJ1-2, with TRBD1 matching 7 bases. CDR1 is SGHRS and CDR2 is YFSETQ in the germline V gene. CDR3 size: 15 residues. The junction had 10 bases not matched to a gene; V was cut back by 0 bases and J by 8 bases. This CDR3 is CASSLGPFTGEGYTF. The CDR3, as DNA: TGCGCCAGCAGCTTGGGCCCGTTTACAGGGGAAGGCTACACCTTC.

This chain links TRBV2 with TRBJ1-1; TRBD1 aligns across 9 bases. CDR3 length: 14 amino acids. In germline, CDR1 is SNHLY, CDR2 FYNNEI. Unmatched junction bases numbered 6, after V lost 6 bases and J lost 4 bases. Written as DNA, the CDR3 is TGTGCCAGCAGATACAGGGGGCAGGGCACTGAAGCTTTCTTT. This gives the protein CASRYRGQGTEAFF.

V gene TRBV5-4 combines with J gene TRBJ2-1; D is undetermined. V lost 0 bases, J lost 5 bases, and 6 bases lay in between. Germline CDR1 and CDR2: SGHNT and YYREEE (reference sequence). This CDR3 has 13 amino acids. DNA of the CDR3: TGTGCCAGCAGCTTGGTGCGGAACAATGAGCAGTTCTTC. Amino acids: CASSLVRNNEQFF.

The chain uses TRBV6-1 and TRBJ1-1; D is unclear. The germline CDR1 and CDR2 sequences are MNHNS and SASEGT. The CDR3 totals 13 residues. V was clipped by 1 base and J by 4 bases, with 7 bases between them. For the CDR3, the DNA is TGTGCCAGCAGTGAAGAGGAGGTCACTGAAGCTTTCTTT. Amino acid sequence: CASSEEEVTEAFF.

The rearrangement uses TRBV7-3 and TRBJ2-3, with 15 bases matching TRBD2. V was pared by 5 bases and J by 7 bases, with 7 bases of the junction left unmatched. CDR1 and CDR2 from the germline V gene are SGHTA and FQGTGA. The CDR3 covers 16 residues. The CDR3, as DNA: TGTGCCAGCAGCCCCGGACTAGCGGGGGGGCATCATACGCAGTATTTT. Translated: CASSPGLAGGHHTQYF.

The chain joins TRBV5-1 to TRBJ2-7; 9 bases agree with TRBD1. Trimming at V came to 4 bases and at J to 2 bases, leaving 10 bases not matched to a gene. The CDR3 has 16 amino acids. CDR1 is SGHRS, CDR2 YFSETQ, per germline. The CDR3 protein is CASSKDGTGPPYEQYV. CDR3 in DNA: TGCGCCAGCAGCAAAGACGGGACAGGGCCCCCCTACGAGCAGTACGTC.

V and J are TRBV2 and TRBJ2-7; D may be TRBD2 (6 bases). Germline V lookup: CDR1 SNHLY, CDR2 FYNNEI. V lost 4 bases, J lost 8 bases, and 15 bases lay in between. This CDR3 is 13 amino acids long. The CDR3 bases are TGTGCCAGCAGTGCGACGACTAGTTCCCAGCAGTACGTC. Encoded protein: CASSATTSSQQYV.

This clone came up a few times. V usage is TRBV18 and J usage is TRBJ1-1, with TRBD1 matching over 10 bases. In germline, CDR1 is KGHSH, CDR2 LQKENI. The ends lost 0 bases at V and 3 bases at J; junction bases unmatched: 4. The CDR3 extends over 16 amino acids. The CDR3 loop reads CASSPPGQGRDTEAFF. CDR3 coding DNA: TGTGCCAGCTCACCACCGGGACAGGGGCGGGACACTGAAGCTTTCTTT.

The rearrangement links TRBV12-5 to TRBJ1-2, with D uncertain. Per the germline V gene, CDR1 is LGHNT and CDR2 is FRNRAP. This CDR3 is built from 13 residues. The V end was cut by 4 bases, the J end by 4 bases, with 10 bases between. CDR3 DNA sequence: TGTGCTAGTGGTTACCAGAACATCTATGGCTACACCTTC. Protein: CASGYQNIYGYTF. Using reference TRBV12-5 and TRBJ1-2 for the parts outside the CDR3, the full variable domain is DARVTQTPRHKVTEMGQEVTMRCQPILGHNTVFWYRQTMMQGLELLAYFRNRAPLDDSGMPKDRFSAEMPDATLATLKIQPSEPRDSAVYFCASGYQNIYGYTFGSGTRLTVV.

The chain carries TRBV30 and TRBJ2-1; no clear D. Between the trimmed V and J ends, which lost 5 bases and 6 bases, there was a span of 8 bases. Per the germline V gene, CDR1 is GTSNPN and CDR2 is SVGIG (reference sequence). The CDR3 loop spans 11 amino acids. CDR3 sequence: CAWEFGNEQFF. The DNA for the CDR3 is TGTGCCTGGGAATTCGGCAATGAGCAGTTCTTC. Full variable domain (missing parts from reference TRBV30 and TRBJ2-1): SQTIHQWPATLVQPVGSPLSLECTVEGTSNPNLYWYRQAAGRGLQLLFYSVGIGQISSEVPQNLSASRPQDRQFILSSKKLLLSDSGFYLCAWEFGNEQFFGPGTRLTVL.

Only a few counts were recorded for this clone. V and J are TRBV3-1 (or the pseudogene TRBV3-2) and TRBJ2-7; D is undetermined. In germline, CDR1 is LGHDT, CDR2 YNNKEL (reference sequence). The ends were cut back, 1 base at V and 6 bases at J, with 4 bases in the middle. This CDR3 is built from 11 residues. CDR3 coding DNA: TGTGCCAGCAGCCAAGCCTCCGAGCAGTACTTC. This gives the protein CASSQASEQYF.

The J gene is TRBJ1-1, the V gene TRBV9; no reliable D call. Germline-derived CDR1 and CDR2 are SGDLS and YYNGEE. Trimming shortened V by 0 bases and J by 3 bases, and 6 bases separated the two germline ends. This CDR3 contains 13 residues. The CDR3 spells CASSVELYTEAFF. The CDR3 nucleotides are TGTGCCAGCAGCGTAGAGCTTTACACTGAAGCTTTCTTT.

J is TRBJ1-1 and V is TRBV2; D is possibly TRBD1 (5 bases). Germline CDR1 is SNHLY and CDR2 is FYNNEI. Trimming left V 7 bases short and J 9 bases short, with 12 bases between. The CDR3 sequence is 11 residues long. The DNA for the CDR3 is TGTGCCAGCAACCCAGGGTTTAAAGCTTTCTTT. Translation: CASNPGFKAFF.

This rearrangement joins TRBV7-3 to TRBJ2-2; 7 positions agree with TRBD1. The CDR3 is 15 amino acids. Per the germline V gene, CDR1 is SGHTA and CDR2 is FQGTGA. Trimming at V came to 5 bases and at J to 4 bases, leaving 7 bases not matched to a gene. As DNA, the CDR3 is TGTGCCAGCAGCCGTGGGACAGCTTCCACCGGGGAGCTGTTTTTT. The encoded protein is CASSRGTASTGELFF.

The rearrangement joins TRBV5-5 to TRBJ1-1, with a possible D match to TRBD1 (6 bases). V gave up 6 bases and J gave up 4 bases, with 19 bases separating them. This CDR3 has 15 residues. CDR1 is SGHKS and CDR2 is YYEKEE in the germline V gene (reference sequence). CDR3 protein: CASNLRGGRGTEAFF. CDR3 coding DNA: TGTGCCAGCAACCTCAGGGGAGGGAGGGGCACTGAAGCTTTCTTT.

The chain recombines TRBV6-1 with TRBJ2-1; 11 nucleotides line up with TRBD2. The CDR3 covers 18 residues. The junction had 5 bases not matched to a gene; V was cut back by 1 base and J by 0 bases. The germline CDR1 and CDR2 sequences are MNHNS and SASEGT. CDR3 residues: CASSEVFSGGVSYNEQFF. The CDR3 nucleotides are TGTGCCAGCAGTGAAGTTTTTAGCGGGGGGGTCTCCTACAATGAGCAGTTCTTC.

The genes are TRBV6-5 and TRBJ1-3; 8 bases fit TRBD1. There are 14 residues in the CDR3. From germline, CDR1 is MNHEY and CDR2 SVGAGI. The J segment lost 3 bases and the V segment lost 10 bases, leaving 8 bases of the junction unmatched. CDR3 loop: CAIPGQGSGNTIYF. CDR3 bases: TGTGCCATCCCTGGACAGGGAAGTGGAAACACCATATATTTT.

This clone came up once. V and J are TRBV9 and TRBJ1-1; perhaps TRBD1 as D (5 bases). The CDR3 has 15 residues. V was cut by 3 bases and J by 1 base, with 13 bases left in between. Germline V CDR1 and CDR2: SGDLS, YYNGEE. CDR3 DNA sequence: TGTGCCAGCAGCGGCCTGACAGCCCCGAACACTGAAGCTTTCTTT. Translation gives CASSGLTAPNTEAFF.

This chain links TRBV7-2 with TRBJ1-1, with a weak D call TRBD1 (5 bases). Germline lookup yields CDR1 SGHTA and CDR2 FQGNSA. The CDR3 is 13 residues long. The germline V and J ends were trimmed by 6 bases and 10 bases, with 18 bases remaining between them. The CDR3 protein is CASSPSGGWGAFF. CDR3 DNA sequence: TGTGCCAGCAGTCCAAGCGGGGGGTGGGGAGCTTTCTTT.

The chain carries TRBV3-1 (or the pseudogene TRBV3-2) and TRBJ2-5, with 7 positions matching TRBD1. Per the germline V gene, CDR1 is LGHDT and CDR2 is YNNKEL (reference sequence). The V gene end was trimmed by 0 bases and the J gene end by 3 bases; junction bases not matched to a gene: 4. The CDR3 totals 15 residues. The CDR3 is CASSQDPTGEETQYF. The CDR3 DNA reads as TGTGCCAGCAGCCAAGATCCCACAGGGGAAGAGACCCAGTACTTC.